This T cell receptor beta chain was sequenced during a study of blood T cell repertoires in COVID-19. Looking at the study overall: T cells, B-cell-depleted T cells, or PBMCs supplied cDNA or gDNA.

Enrolled through a virtual design, the participants were between about 18 and 89 years of age and came from about two dozen US areas. Germline-derived CDR1 and CDR2 are ENHRY and SYGVKD. The CDR3 length is 14 residues. V gave up 6 bases and J gave up 3 bases; unmatched junction bases: 7. Profiled with immunoSEQ multiplex PCR; TCRdb holds only in-frame clones, not every one. In the table there are around 250,000 clones, about 88% of which are singletons. The sample taken for sequencing was PBMCs or T cells enriched from blood (not recorded which). The source of this sequence is a young man with acute COVID-19. The chain couples TRBV10-3 to TRBJ2-7; TRBD1 matches 8 bases. CDR3 sequence: CAISEGTGNYEQYV. The CDR3 DNA reads as TGTGCCATCAGCGAGGGGACAGGAAACTACGAGCAGTACGTC.